Following are 26 T cell receptor beta chains from one sample sequenced in a study of Ad26.COV2.S vaccination and SARS-CoV-2 variants. This table comes from immunoSEQ multiplex PCR, and its TCRdb copy is limited to in-frame clones, with some not included. The table lists a few hundred thousand clones, over 75% of them singletons. Indicated treatment: over 15 received Ad26.COV2.S at low or high dose, single or two shots; a few received placebo; per-sample allocation not given. Collection of samples fell on day 63 after the first vaccine or placebo injection. The sequences come from peripheral blood, collected in a trial of Ad26.COV2.S vaccine versus placebo. The receptors here all came from a person between 18 and 59 years old who received the Ad26.COV2.S COVID-19 vaccine or a placebo.

In its sample, this clone was seen once. In nucleotides, the CDR3 is TGTGCCAGCAGCGAGACGAGGGGTCTTCGGGAGACCCAGTACTTC. It specifies CASSETRGLRETQYF. The chain employs TRBV25-1 and TRBJ2-5; D is perhaps TRBD1 or TRBD2 (5 bases each). The germline V gene has CDR1 MGHDK and CDR2 SYGVNS. The CDR3 consists of 15 residues. Trimming removed 6 bases at V and 5 bases at J, with 19 bases between.

The chain employs TRBV28 and TRBJ2-5, with D unclear. The CDR3 sequence is 16 residues long. Trimming removed 6 bases from V and 1 base from J, with 18 bases in between. Germline-derived CDR1 and CDR2 are MDHEN and SYDVKM. The CDR3 DNA is TGTGCCAGCAGCCCGGTGGGTATCCGGAGCCAAGAGACCCAGTACTTC. Protein product: CASSPVGIRSQETQYF.

This chain links TRBV6-5 with TRBJ2-3, with D possibly TRBD1 on 6 matching bases. Germline V gives CDR1 MNHEY, CDR2 SVGAGI. The germline V and J ends were trimmed by 6 bases and 2 bases, with 12 bases remaining between them. CDR3 size: 14 residues. The CDR3 loop reads CASSQGHLTDTQYF. In nucleotides, the CDR3 is TGTGCCAGCAGCCAGGGACACCTCACAGATACGCAGTATTTT.

V usage is TRBV7-8 and J usage is TRBJ2-2; TRBD1 matches at 7 bases. The CDR3 length is 16 residues. V lost 2 bases to trimming and J lost 0 bases; unmatched junction nucleotides: 3. Germline values: CDR1 SGHVS, CDR2 FQNEAQ. The chain's CDR3 is CASSLWTGANTGELFF. The CDR3 DNA reads as TGTGCCAGCAGCTTATGGACAGGTGCGAACACCGGGGAGCTGTTTTTT. The entire variable domain, with the rest obtained from reference TRBV7-8 and TRBJ2-2, is as follows: GAGVSQSPRYKVAKRGQDVALRCDPISGHVSLFWYQQALGQGPEFLTYFQNEAQLDKSGLPSDRFFAERPEGSVSTLKIQRTQQEDSAVYLCASSLWTGANTGELFFGEGSRLTVL.

This chain links TRBV13 with TRBJ2-3; D is undetermined. Trimming took 5 bases from V and 6 from J, leaving 27 bases between them. The CDR3 extends over 18 amino acids. Germline V gives CDR1 PRHDT, CDR2 FYEKMQ (reference sequence). The chain's CDR3 is CASSIYPQLDPIRDTQYF. CDR3 in DNA: TGTGCCAGCAGCATATACCCCCAGTTGGACCCCATTCGCGATACGCAGTATTTT.

Notes on this clone: This sample includes further DNA sequences coding for the same CDR3. This sequence joins TRBV6-6 and TRBJ2-7; the match to TRBD1 covers 7 bases. The CDR3 is 13 residues long. The germline CDR1 and CDR2 sequences are MNHNY and SVGAGI (reference sequence). Germline trimming cut 6 bases from V and 3 bases from J; bases unmatched to any gene: 5. Here the CDR3 reads CASSPGQYYEQYF. For the CDR3, the DNA is TGTGCCAGCAGCCCGGGACAGTACTACGAGCAGTACTTC.

The chain recombines TRBV7-2 with TRBJ1-2; D may be TRBD1 (5 bases). The germline gives CDR1 SGHTA, CDR2 FQGNSA. Deletions cut 3 bases from V and 5 bases from J, with 13 bases between. This CDR3 has 14 residues. The CDR3 nucleotides read TGTGCCAGCAGCTTGGGGACGGATACTTATGGCTACACCTTC. Protein: CASSLGTDTYGYTF.

This chain links TRBV6-5 with TRBJ2-3; 10 positions agree with TRBD2. Per the germline V gene, CDR1 is MNHEY and CDR2 is SVGAGI. V gave up 5 bases and J gave up 7 bases; unmatched junction bases: 6. The CDR3 covers 14 residues. CDR3 in amino acids: CASSLAGAGNTQYF. Here the CDR3 DNA reads TGTGCCAGCAGTCTAGCGGGAGCGGGAAATACGCAGTATTTT.

The chain has TRBV7-2 and TRBJ2-3, with 7 bases lining up with TRBD2. Germline CDR1 reads SGHTA; CDR2 reads FQGNSA. The CDR3 runs to 18 residues. Trimming took 5 bases from V and 0 from J; bases not matched to a gene: 14. CDR3 loop: CASSKQAGLGASTDTQYF. Written as DNA, the CDR3 is TGTGCCAGCAGCAAGCAAGCCGGACTAGGCGCTAGCACAGATACGCAGTATTTT. The full variable domain, rest sourced from reference TRBV7-2 and TRBJ2-3, is GAGVSQSPSNKVTEKGKDVELRCDPISGHTALYWYRQSLGQGLEFLIYFQGNSAPDKSGLPSDRFSAERTGGSVSTLTIQRTQQEDSAVYLCASSKQAGLGASTDTQYFGPGTRLTVL.

This clone was observed a single time. The CDR3 DNA sequence: TGTGCCAGCAGTTTAAGGGGGGACATTTCCTACGAGCAGTACTTC. Translation: CASSLRGDISYEQYF. The chain joins TRBV27 to TRBJ2-7; D may match TRBD1 or TRBD2 (6 bases each). Trimming removed 2 bases at V and 1 base at J, with 12 bases between. Germline-derived CDR1 and CDR2 are MNHEY and SMNVEV (reference sequence). The CDR3 is 15 amino acids.

This chain connects TRBV7-9 to TRBJ2-5; TRBD2 agrees at 8 bases. The CDR3 contains 15 residues. Germline CDR1 SEHNR, CDR2 FQNEAQ (reference sequence). V lost 4 bases, J lost 1 base, and 5 bases stayed unmatched. The CDR3 nucleotides are TGTGCCAGCAGCTCTGAGCGGGAGTCCCAAGAGACCCAGTACTTC. Translating it yields CASSSERESQETQYF.

The chain is built from TRBV2 and TRBJ1-4, with D maybe TRBD1 (6 bases). This CDR3 region has 16 residues. Trimming shortened V by 7 bases and J by 0 bases, and 15 bases separated the two germline ends. Per germline, CDR1 SNHLY and CDR2 FYNNEI. The CDR3 nucleotides are TGTGCCAGCACCCGTAAGGGGGGCGCAACTAATGAAAAACTGTTTTTT. Amino acid sequence: CASTRKGGATNEKLFF.

The chain couples TRBV25-1 to TRBJ2-1, with TRBD1 matching 7 bases. This CDR3 comprises 16 residues. Germline CDR1 reads MGHDK; CDR2 reads SYGVNS. V gave up 3 bases and J gave up 8 bases; unmatched junction bases: 13. The CDR3 loop is CASSDYSTGIVYEQFF. The CDR3 DNA is TGTGCCAGCAGTGATTATTCGACAGGGATAGTCTATGAGCAGTTCTTC.

The rearrangement joins TRBV4-3 to TRBJ2-7; 8 bases match TRBD1. The CDR3 has 15 residues. The V gene's germline CDR1 is LGHNA and CDR2 YSLEER. J was trimmed by 4 bases and V by 3 bases; bases with no gene match: 8. The CDR3 protein is CASSQLQGGPYEQYF. In DNA form, the CDR3 reads TGCGCCAGCAGCCAGTTACAGGGGGGTCCTTACGAGCAGTACTTC.

The chain links TRBV19 to TRBJ1-4; 9 bases align to TRBD1. The CDR3 totals 16 residues. The ends lost 2 bases at V and 5 bases at J; junction bases unmatched: 6. From germline, CDR1 is LNHDA and CDR2 SQIVND (reference sequence). The CDR3: CASSINRGQGNEKLFF. The CDR3 bases are TGTGCCAGTAGTATAAATCGGGGACAGGGAAATGAAAAACTGTTTTTT. Full variable domain (remainder filled in from reference TRBV19 and TRBJ1-4): DGGITQSPKYLFRKEGQNVTLSCEQNLNHDAMYWYRQDPGQGLRLIYYSQIVNDFQKGDIAEGYSVSREKKESFPLTVTSAQKNPTAFYLCASSINRGQGNEKLFFGSGTQLSVL.

V usage is TRBV7-2 and J usage is TRBJ1-2; D unresolved. The V and J ends lost 5 bases and 4 bases respectively, with 11 bases between them. The CDR3 covers 13 residues. CDR1 is SGHTA and CDR2 is FQGNSA in the germline V gene. DNA for the CDR3: TGTGCCAGCAGCCCCACGCCCGGCTATGGCTACACCTTC. Amino acid sequence: CASSPTPGYGYTF.

V is TRBV10-3 and J is TRBJ2-3; D is unresolved. This CDR3 contains 11 residues. V lost 7 bases, J lost 2 bases, and 4 bases lay in between. CDR1 and CDR2 from the germline V gene are ENHRY and SYGVKD. In DNA, the CDR3 is TGTGCCATCAAAACCACAGATACGCAGTATTTT. As protein: CAIKTTDTQYF.

The chain employs TRBV24-1 and TRBJ2-2; D call uncertain. V dropped 0 bases and J dropped 4 bases, with 2 bases sitting between them. CDR1 KGHDR and CDR2 SFDVKD come from the germline V gene. The CDR3 sequence is 13 residues long. CDR3 nucleotides: TGTGCCACCAGTGATTTGAGCACCGGGGAGCTGTTTTTT. Protein sequence: CATSDLSTGELFF.

The V call is TRBV30, the J call TRBJ1-3; D not resolved. Looked up from germline, CDR1 is GTSNPN and CDR2 is SVGIG (reference sequence). The CDR3 extends over 15 amino acids. V was clipped by 0 bases and J by 0 bases, with 9 bases between them. DNA for the CDR3: TGTGCCTGGAGTGTTGGCCTACCCTCTGGAAACACCATATATTTT. Translation gives CAWSVGLPSGNTIYF.

The rearrangement uses TRBV29-1 and TRBJ2-2; 8 bases are a match to TRBD2. CDR1 SQVTM and CDR2 ANQGSEA come from the germline V gene. Unmatched junction bases numbered 7, after V lost 0 bases and J lost 4 bases. The CDR3 covers 16 residues. CDR3 loop: CSVEDRRGAPTGELFF. CDR3 DNA sequence: TGCAGCGTTGAAGATCGGCGGGGGGCGCCCACCGGGGAGCTGTTTTTT.

This rearrangement joins TRBV7-6 to TRBJ1-4; perhaps TRBD1 as D (5 bases). Germline assignment: CDR1 SGHVS and CDR2 FNYEAQ. The CDR3 loop spans 17 amino acids. Trimming removed 1 base from V and 8 bases from J, with 20 bases in between. The CDR3 loop reads CASSLEGREASREKLFF. The CDR3 coding sequence is TGTGCCAGCAGCTTAGAGGGCAGGGAGGCTTCGAGAGAAAAACTGTTTTTT.

Of note for this clone: At the DNA level, this CDR3 is encoded by other sequences in the same sample as well. The rearrangement links TRBV30 to TRBJ2-1, with D unresolved. Trimming stripped 3 bases from V and 3 bases from J, with 3 bases between. CDR1 is GTSNPN and CDR2 is SVGIG in the germline V gene (reference sequence). The CDR3 has 11 residues. CDR3 bases: TGTGCCTGGAGGGGCTACAATGAGCAGTTCTTC. Translating it yields CAWRGYNEQFF.

This chain joins TRBV30 and TRBJ1-5; 7 positions agree with TRBD1. CDR1 and CDR2 (germline): GTSNPN, SVGIG (reference sequence). V gave up 5 bases and J gave up 4 bases; unmatched junction bases: 5. The CDR3 sequence is 13 residues long. This chain's CDR3 is CAWGTGVNQPQHF. DNA of the CDR3: TGTGCCTGGGGAACAGGGGTAAATCAGCCCCAGCATTTT.

J is TRBJ2-1 and V is TRBV28; possibly TRBD1 or TRBD2 for D (5 bases each). The CDR3 has 15 residues. V lost 5 bases to trimming and J lost 5 bases, with 16 bases between them. Germline V lookup: CDR1 MDHEN, CDR2 SYDVKM. The CDR3 DNA follows: TGTGCCAGCAGTCAAGGGACCTATTCGGACAATGAGCAGTTCTTC. This encodes CASSQGTYSDNEQFF. The variable domain in full, completed from reference TRBV28 and TRBJ2-1, reads DVKVTQSSRYLVKRTGEKVFLECVQDMDHENMFWYRQDPGLGLRLIYFSYDVKMKEKGDIPEGYSVSREKKERFSLILESASTNQTSMYLCASSQGTYSDNEQFFGPGTRLTVL.

This chain links TRBV7-9 with TRBJ1-5; the match to TRBD1 covers 10 bases. The CDR3 runs 16 residues. CDR1 and CDR2 from the germline V gene are SEHNR and FQNEAQ (reference sequence). J was trimmed by 4 bases and V by 4 bases; bases with no gene match: 7. The DNA for the CDR3 is TGTGCCAGCAGCTCGACTCGGACAGGGGGGAATCAGCCCCAGCATTTT. It yields the protein CASSSTRTGGNQPQHF.

This chain uses TRBV4-1 with TRBJ2-7; either TRBD1 or TRBD2 may supply D (6 bases each). CDR1 and CDR2 (germline): MGHRA, YSYEKL. Trimming took off 4 bases at V and 4 bases at J, with 17 bases between the two ends. The CDR3 extends over 15 amino acids. The CDR3 spells CASSRGAGNRYEQYF. CDR3 DNA sequence: TGCGCCAGCAGCCGGGGGGCGGGAAACAGGTACGAGCAGTACTTC.